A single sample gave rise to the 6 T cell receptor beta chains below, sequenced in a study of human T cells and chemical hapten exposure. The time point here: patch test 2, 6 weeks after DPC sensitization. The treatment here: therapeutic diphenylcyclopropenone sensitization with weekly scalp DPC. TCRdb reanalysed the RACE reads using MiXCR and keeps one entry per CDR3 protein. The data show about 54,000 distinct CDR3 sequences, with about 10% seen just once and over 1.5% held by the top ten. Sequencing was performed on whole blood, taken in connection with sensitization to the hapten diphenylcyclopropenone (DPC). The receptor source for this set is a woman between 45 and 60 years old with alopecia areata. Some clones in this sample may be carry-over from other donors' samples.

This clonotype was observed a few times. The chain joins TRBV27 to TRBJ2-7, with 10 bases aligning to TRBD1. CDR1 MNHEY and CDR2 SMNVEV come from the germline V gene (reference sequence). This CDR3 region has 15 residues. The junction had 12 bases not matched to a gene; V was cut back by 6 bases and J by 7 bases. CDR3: CASRRPGQGSGEQYF. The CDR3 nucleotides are TGTGCCAGCAGGCGACCGGGACAGGGGTCGGGGGAGCAGTACTTC.

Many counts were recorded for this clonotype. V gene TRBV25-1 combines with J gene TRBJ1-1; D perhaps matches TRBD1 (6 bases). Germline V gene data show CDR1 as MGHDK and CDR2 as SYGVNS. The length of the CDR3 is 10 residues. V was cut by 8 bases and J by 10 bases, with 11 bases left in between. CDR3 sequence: CASVQGRAFF. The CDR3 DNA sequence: TGTGCCAGCGTCCAGGGGAGAGCTTTCTTT.

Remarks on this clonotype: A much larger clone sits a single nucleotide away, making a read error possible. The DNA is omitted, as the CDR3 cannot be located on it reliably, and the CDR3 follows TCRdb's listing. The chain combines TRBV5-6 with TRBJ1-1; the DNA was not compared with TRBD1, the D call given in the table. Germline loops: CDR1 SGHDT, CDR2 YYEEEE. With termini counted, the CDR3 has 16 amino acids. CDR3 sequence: CASSPAQVGVGTEAYF.

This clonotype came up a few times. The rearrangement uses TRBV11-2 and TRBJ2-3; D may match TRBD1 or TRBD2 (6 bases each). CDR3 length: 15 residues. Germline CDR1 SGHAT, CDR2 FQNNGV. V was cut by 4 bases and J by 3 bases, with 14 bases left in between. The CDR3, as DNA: TGTGCCAGCAGCTCACAACGGGGGCGGACAGATACGCAGTATTTT. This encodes CASSSQRGRTDTQYF.

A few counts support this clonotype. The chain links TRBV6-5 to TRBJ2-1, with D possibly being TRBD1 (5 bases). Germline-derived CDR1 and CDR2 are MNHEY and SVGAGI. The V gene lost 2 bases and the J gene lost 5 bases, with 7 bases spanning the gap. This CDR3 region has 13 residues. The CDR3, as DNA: TGTGCCAGCAGTTACGGCAGGGACAATGAGCAGTTCTTC. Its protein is CASSYGRDNEQFF.

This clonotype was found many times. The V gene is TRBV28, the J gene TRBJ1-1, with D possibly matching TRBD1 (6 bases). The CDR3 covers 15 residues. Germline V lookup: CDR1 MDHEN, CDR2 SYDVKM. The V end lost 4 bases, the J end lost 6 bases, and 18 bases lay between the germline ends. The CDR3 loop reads CASSYPAGAGSEAFF. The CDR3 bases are TGTGCCAGCAGTTATCCAGCGGGGGCCGGCTCTGAAGCTTTCTTT.